This T cell receptor beta chain stems from a study of shared clonotypes between healthy human individuals. Study-wide results and limits: Researchers sampled only blood; tissue repertoires likely differ.

Genomic DNA, for the unsorted samples, came from some 100 million PBMCs. On this clone: Its target is unknown.

An even split of each subset's genomic DNA across several immunoSEQ plates was performed. Authors' analysis steps: Junction-only sequences without quality scores came from ImmunoSEQ, so filtering differed. Generated by immunoSEQ multiplex PCR, the TCRdb table keeps only in-frame clones and is missing some. For V, J and clone size, that table is used; D and trimming come from the DNA. The table records approximately 500,000 clones, 60% to 80% of them present only once. The sequence was collected from a woman in her 40s in good health. Some clones in this sample may be carry-over from other donors' samples. Sequenced: PBMCs.

The CDR3 loop reads CASEQAASGANVLTF. For the CDR3, the DNA is TGTGCCAGTGAACAGGCCGCTTCTGGGGCCAACGTCCTGACTTTC. The chain joins TRBV2 to TRBJ2-6; D is possibly TRBD1 (5 bases). CDR1 is SNHLY and CDR2 is FYNNEI in the germline V gene. V lost 9 bases, J lost 1 base, and 13 bases lay in between. This CDR3 spans 15 amino acids.